Below, one TCR beta chain is given with its context. Its antigen is unknown. These data are taken from a study of T cell responses to AZD1222 COVID-19 vaccine. Study results and limitations: The donor group comprised mostly white British people and more females; the analysis possibly underestimated clonal diversity. Reportedly, nearly half the spike-specific TCRs target unmutated variant regions.

Second-dose timings of about 4 or about 12 weeks were pooled. The germline CDR1 and CDR2 sequences are SGHVS and FNYEAQ. The CDR3 consists of 15 residues. V shed 3 bases and J shed 4 bases, with 13 bases lying between them. Assay: immunoSEQ multiplex PCR; the TCRdb copy retains only in-frame clones and omits some. Among about 140,000 clones listed, 88% were seen once. This sequence originates from an adult who received the AZD1222 COVID-19 vaccine. The chain combines TRBV7-6 with TRBJ1-3; possible D gene TRBD1, 5 bases. The starting material was peripheral blood, obtained 28 days after the second AZD1222 dose. The CDR3 bases are TGTGCCAGCAGCTTTTCGGGGGGTGCGGGAAACACCATATATTTT. This codes for CASSFSGGAGNTIYF.